This TCR beta chain is drawn from a study of blood T cell repertoires in COVID-19. Only in-frame clones appear in the TCRdb table, and some are missing; sequencing was by immunoSEQ multiplex PCR. The sample includes around 130,000 clones, under 90% seen only once; the top ten take 2.4%. Germline CDR1 is SGHKS and CDR2 is YYEKEE (reference sequence). CDR3 length: 15 amino acids. J gave up 4 bases and V 0 bases, and 3 bases lay outside the gene matches. Sequencing input: PBMCs or T cells enriched from blood (not recorded which). V usage is TRBV5-5 and J usage is TRBJ1-2; 10 bases fit TRBD1. This clonotype originated in a man aged 35-49 years with acute COVID-19. Written as DNA, the CDR3 is TGTGCCAGCAGCTTGGGTGGGACAGGGGCCTATGGCTACACCTTC. Translated: CASSLGGTGAYGYTF.